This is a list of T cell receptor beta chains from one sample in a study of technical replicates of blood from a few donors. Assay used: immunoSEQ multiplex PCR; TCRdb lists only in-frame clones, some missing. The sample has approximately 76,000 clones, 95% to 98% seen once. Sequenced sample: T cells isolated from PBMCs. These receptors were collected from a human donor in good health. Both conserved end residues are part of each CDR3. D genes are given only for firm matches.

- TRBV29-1 CSVKSGPNEQFF
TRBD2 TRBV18 CASSPLTSGQLGQETQYF
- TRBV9 CASSVAGTYNSPLHF
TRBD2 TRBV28 CASSLTPRAWREWEQYF
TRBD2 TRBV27 CASSWTSAGGELFF
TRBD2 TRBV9 CASSVGGSSGGIGETQYF
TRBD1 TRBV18 CASSLNRGSSGNTIYF
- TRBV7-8 CASSSVLDSPQETQYF
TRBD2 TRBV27 CASSKASGSGYEQYF
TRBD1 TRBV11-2 CASSYTGAGNTIYF
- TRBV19 CASSIRQEANYGYTF
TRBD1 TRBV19 CASSIGWTGVADTQYF
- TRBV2 CASSTGFNTEAFF
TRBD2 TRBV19 CASNILAGGPTGELFF
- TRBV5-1 CASSWMSADAADLYGYTF
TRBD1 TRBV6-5 CASSRQGKRNEQFF
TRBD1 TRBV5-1 CASSLEATGAHGYTF
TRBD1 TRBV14 CASSRDRDRGMNTEAFF